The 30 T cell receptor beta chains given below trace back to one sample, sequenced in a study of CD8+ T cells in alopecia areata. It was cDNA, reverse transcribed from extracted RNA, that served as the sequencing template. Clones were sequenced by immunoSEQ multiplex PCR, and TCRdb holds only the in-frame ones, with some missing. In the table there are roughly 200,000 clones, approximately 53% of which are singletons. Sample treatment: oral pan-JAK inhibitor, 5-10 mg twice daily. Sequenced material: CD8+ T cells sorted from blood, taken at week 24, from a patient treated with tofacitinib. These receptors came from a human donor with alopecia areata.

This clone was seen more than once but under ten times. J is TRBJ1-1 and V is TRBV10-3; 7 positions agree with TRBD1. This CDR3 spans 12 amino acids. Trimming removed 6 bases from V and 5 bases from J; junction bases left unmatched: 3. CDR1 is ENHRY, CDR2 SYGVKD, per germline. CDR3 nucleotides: TGTGCCATCAGGTCAGGGGGGACTGAAGCTTTCTTT. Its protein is CAIRSGGTEAFF.

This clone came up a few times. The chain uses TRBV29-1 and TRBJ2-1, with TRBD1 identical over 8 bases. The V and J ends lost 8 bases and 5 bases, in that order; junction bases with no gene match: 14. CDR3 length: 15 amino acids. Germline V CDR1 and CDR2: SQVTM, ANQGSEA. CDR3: CSCEIPGQADNEQFF. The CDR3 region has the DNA TGCAGCTGCGAAATACCGGGACAGGCTGACAATGAGCAGTTCTTC.

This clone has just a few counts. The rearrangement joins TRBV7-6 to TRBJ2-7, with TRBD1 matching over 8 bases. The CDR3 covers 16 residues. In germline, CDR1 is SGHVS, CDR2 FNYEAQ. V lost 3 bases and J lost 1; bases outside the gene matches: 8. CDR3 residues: CASSFNQGAGSYEQYF. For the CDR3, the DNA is TGTGCCAGCAGCTTTAATCAGGGGGCTGGGTCCTACGAGCAGTACTTC.

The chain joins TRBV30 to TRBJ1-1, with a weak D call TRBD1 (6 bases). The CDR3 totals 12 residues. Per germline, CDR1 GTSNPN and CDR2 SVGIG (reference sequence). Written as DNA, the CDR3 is TGTTCATGGCGGGGGGCCCGTCAAGAAGCTTTCTTT. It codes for CSWRGARQEAFF.

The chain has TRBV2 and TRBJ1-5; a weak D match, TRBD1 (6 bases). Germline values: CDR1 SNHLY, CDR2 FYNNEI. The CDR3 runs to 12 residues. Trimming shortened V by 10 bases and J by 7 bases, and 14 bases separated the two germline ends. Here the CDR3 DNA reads TGTGCCACTACGGAGGGGGGCCAGCCCCAGCATTTT. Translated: CATTEGGQPQHF.

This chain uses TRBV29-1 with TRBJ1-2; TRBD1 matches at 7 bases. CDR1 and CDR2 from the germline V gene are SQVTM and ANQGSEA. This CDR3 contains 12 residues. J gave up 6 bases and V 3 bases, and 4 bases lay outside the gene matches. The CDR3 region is CSVEAGGDGYTF. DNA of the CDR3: TGCAGCGTTGAGGCAGGGGGAGATGGCTACACCTTC.

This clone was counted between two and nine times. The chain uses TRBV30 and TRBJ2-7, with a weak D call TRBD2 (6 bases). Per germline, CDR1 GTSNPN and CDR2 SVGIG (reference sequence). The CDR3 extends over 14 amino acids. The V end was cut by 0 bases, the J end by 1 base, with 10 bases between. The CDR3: CAWSVPGLSYEQYF. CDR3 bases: TGTGCCTGGAGTGTACCGGGACTTTCCTACGAGCAGTACTTC.

The DNA for the CDR3 is TGTGCCACCAGCAGGACTAGCGAGGGCACAGATACGCAGTATTTT. Translation: CATSRTSEGTDTQYF. The chain recombines TRBV15 with TRBJ2-3; 8 nucleotides align to TRBD2. Trimming removed 3 bases from V and 1 base from J; junction bases left unmatched: 3. The CDR3 has 15 amino acids. Germline CDR1 reads LNHNV; CDR2 reads YYDKDF (reference sequence). The complete variable domain, with remaining parts taken from reference TRBV15 and TRBJ2-3, reads DAMVIQNPRYQVTQFGKPVTLSCSQTLNHNVMYWYQQKSSQAPKLLFHYYDKDFNNEADTPDNFQSRRPNTSFCFLDIRSPGLGDTAMYLCATSRTSEGTDTQYFGPGTRLTVL.

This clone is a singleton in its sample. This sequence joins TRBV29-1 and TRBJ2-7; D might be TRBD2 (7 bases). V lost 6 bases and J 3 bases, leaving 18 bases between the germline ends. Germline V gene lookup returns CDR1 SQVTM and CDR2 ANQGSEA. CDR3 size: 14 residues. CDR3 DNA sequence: TGCAGCGTGAAGGGAGGGGGGGATGGCTACGAGCAGTACTTC. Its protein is CSVKGGGDGYEQYF.

As DNA, the CDR3 is TGTGCCAGCAGCTCCTCAGACGCTAGATGGGGGCCCCACACCGGGGAGCTGTTTTTT. Amino acids: CASSSSDARWGPHTGELFF. J is TRBJ2-2 and V is TRBV7-9; possibly TRBD1 for D (6 bases). V was shortened by 4 bases and J by 3 bases, with 24 bases between the two germline ends. The CDR3 runs to 19 residues. CDR1 is SEHNR and CDR2 is FQNEAQ in the germline V gene (reference sequence).

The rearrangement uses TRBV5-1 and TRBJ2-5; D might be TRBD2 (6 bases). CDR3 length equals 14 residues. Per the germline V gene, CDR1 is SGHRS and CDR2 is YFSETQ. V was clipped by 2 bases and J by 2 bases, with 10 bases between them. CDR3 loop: CASSFPGTQETQYF. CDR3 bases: TGCGCCAGCAGCTTTCCCGGGACTCAAGAGACCCAGTACTTC. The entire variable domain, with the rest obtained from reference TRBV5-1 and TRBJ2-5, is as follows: KAGVTQTPRYLIKTRGQQVTLSCSPISGHRSVSWYQQTPGQGLQFLFEYFSETQRNKGNFPGRFSGRQFSNSRSEMNVSTLELGDSALYLCASSFPGTQETQYFGPGTRLLVL.

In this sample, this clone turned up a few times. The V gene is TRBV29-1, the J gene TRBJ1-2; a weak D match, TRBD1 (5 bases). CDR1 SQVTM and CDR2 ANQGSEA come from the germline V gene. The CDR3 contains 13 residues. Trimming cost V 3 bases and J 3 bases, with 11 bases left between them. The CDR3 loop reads CSVDYTRDYGYTF. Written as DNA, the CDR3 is TGCAGCGTTGACTATACCAGGGACTATGGCTACACCTTC.

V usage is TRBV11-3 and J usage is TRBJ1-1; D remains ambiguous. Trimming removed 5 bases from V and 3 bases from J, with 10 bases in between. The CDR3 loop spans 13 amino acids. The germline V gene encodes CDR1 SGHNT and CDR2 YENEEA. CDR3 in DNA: TGTGCCAGCAGCCCCATTGCCGACACTGAAGCTTTCTTT. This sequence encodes CASSPIADTEAFF.

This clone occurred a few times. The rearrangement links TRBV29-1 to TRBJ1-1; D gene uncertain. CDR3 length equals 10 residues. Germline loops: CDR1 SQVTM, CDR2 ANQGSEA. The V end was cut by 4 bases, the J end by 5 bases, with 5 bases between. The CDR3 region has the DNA TGCAGCGTTGTTGAGACTGAAGCTTTCTTT. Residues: CSVVETEAFF.

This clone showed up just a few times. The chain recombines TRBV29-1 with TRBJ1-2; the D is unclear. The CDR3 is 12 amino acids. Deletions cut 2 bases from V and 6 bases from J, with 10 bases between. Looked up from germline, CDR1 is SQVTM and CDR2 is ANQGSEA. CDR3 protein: CSVEHSYNGYTF. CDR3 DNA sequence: TGCAGCGTTGAACACAGTTACAATGGCTACACCTTC.

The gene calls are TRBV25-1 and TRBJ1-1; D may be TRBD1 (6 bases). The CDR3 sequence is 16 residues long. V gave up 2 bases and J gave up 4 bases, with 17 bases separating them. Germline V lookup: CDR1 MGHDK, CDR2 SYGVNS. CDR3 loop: CASSEATGDLLTEAFF. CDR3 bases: TGTGCCAGCAGTGAAGCGACAGGAGACTTGCTCACTGAAGCTTTCTTT.

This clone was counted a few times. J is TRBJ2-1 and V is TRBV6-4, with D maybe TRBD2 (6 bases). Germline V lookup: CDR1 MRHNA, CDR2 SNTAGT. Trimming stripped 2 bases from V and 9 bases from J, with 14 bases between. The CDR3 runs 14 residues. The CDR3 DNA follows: TGTGCCAGCAGTGACCGGAGGGCAGGGATTGAGCAGTTCTTC. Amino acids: CASSDRRAGIEQFF.

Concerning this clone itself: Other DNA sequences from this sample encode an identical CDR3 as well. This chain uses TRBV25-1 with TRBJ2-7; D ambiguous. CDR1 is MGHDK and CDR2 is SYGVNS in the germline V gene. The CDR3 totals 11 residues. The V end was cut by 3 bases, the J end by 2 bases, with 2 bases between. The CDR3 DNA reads TGTGCCAGCAGTGATACCTACGAGCAGTACTTC. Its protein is CASSDTYEQYF.

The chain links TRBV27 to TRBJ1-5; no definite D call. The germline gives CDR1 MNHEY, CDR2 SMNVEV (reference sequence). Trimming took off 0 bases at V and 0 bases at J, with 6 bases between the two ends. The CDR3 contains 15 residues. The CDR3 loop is CASSLSRYSNQPQHF. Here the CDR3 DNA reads TGTGCCAGCAGTTTATCCCGTTATAGCAATCAGCCCCAGCATTTT.

The CDR3 region is CSVRSHNYGYTF. DNA for the CDR3: TGCAGCGTTAGGTCGCACAACTATGGCTACACCTTC. This rearrangement joins TRBV29-1 to TRBJ1-2; D uncertain. Trimming took 5 bases from V and 2 from J, leaving 9 bases between them. CDR1 is SQVTM and CDR2 is ANQGSEA in the germline V gene. The CDR3 is 12 amino acids.

The CDR3 nucleotides are TGCGCCAGCAGCCAAGATTCTGGGAGCCCCAAGCCCCAGCATTTT. Amino acids: CASSQDSGSPKPQHF. This chain connects TRBV4-3 to TRBJ1-5; no clear D gene. Trimming took 0 bases from V and 8 from J, leaving 14 bases between them. CDR1 is LGHNA, CDR2 YSLEER, per germline. The CDR3 sequence is 15 residues long.

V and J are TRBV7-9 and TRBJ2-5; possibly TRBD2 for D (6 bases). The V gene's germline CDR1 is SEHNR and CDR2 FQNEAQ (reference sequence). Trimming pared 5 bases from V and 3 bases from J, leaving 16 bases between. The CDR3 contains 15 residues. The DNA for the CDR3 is TGTGCCAGCAGCACACCCTGGAGGGAGAAAGAGACCCAGTACTTC. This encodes CASSTPWREKETQYF.

CDR3 bases: TGTGCCAGCAGCCCGGGCCCAGGGTCCTACGAGCAGTACTTC. It yields the protein CASSPGPGSYEQYF. The chain has TRBV11-2 and TRBJ2-7; the D gene is possibly TRBD1 (5 bases). V shed 5 bases and J shed 1 base, with 12 bases lying between them. This CDR3 has 14 residues. CDR1 is SGHAT and CDR2 is FQNNGV in the germline V gene.

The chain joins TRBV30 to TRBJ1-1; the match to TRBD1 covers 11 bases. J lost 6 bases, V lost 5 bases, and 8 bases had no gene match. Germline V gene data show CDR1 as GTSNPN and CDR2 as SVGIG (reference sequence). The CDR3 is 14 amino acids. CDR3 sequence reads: CAWDESGQGAEAFF. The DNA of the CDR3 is TGTGCCTGGGATGAGTCGGGACAGGGGGCTGAAGCTTTCTTT.

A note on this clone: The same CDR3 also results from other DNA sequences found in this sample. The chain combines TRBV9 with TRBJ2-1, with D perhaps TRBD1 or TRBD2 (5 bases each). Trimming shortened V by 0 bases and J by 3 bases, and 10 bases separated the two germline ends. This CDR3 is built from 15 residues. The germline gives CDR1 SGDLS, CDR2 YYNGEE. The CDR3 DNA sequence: TGTGCCAGCAGCGTAGATGGGGGAAGCTACAATGAGCAGTTCTTC. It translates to CASSVDGGSYNEQFF.

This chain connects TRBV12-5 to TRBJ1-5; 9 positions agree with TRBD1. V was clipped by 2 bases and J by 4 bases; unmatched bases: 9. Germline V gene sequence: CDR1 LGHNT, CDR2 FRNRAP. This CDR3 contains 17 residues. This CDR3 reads CASGLTSGQGLNQPQHF. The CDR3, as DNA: TGTGCTAGTGGTTTGACCTCAGGACAGGGGCTAAATCAGCCCCAGCATTTT.

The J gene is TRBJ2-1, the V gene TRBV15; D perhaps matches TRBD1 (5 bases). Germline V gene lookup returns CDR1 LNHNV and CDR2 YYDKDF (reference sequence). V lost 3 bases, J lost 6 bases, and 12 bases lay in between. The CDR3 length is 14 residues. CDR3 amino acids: CATSRVRGGNEQFF. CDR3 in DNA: TGTGCCACCAGCAGGGTTAGGGGTGGCAATGAGCAGTTCTTC.

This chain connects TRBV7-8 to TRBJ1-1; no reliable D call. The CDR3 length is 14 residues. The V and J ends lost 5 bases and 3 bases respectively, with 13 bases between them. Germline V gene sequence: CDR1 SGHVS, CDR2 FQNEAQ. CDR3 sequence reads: CASSPGGSDTEAFF. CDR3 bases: TGTGCCAGCAGCCCAGGAGGCAGCGACACTGAAGCTTTCTTT.

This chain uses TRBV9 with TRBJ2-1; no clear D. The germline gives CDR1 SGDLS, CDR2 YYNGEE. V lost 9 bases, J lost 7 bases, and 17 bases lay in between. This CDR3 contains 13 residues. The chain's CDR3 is CAMGGPCRNEQFF. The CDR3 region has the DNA TGTGCCATGGGCGGTCCCTGCAGGAATGAGCAGTTCTTC.

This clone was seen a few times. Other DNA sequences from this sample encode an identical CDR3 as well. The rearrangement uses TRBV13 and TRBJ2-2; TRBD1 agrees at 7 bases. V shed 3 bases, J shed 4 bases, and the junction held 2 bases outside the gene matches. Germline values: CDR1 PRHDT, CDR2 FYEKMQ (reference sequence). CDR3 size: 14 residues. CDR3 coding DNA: TGTGCCAGCAGCTTGGACAGGCCCACCGGGGAGCTGTTTTTT. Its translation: CASSLDRPTGELFF.